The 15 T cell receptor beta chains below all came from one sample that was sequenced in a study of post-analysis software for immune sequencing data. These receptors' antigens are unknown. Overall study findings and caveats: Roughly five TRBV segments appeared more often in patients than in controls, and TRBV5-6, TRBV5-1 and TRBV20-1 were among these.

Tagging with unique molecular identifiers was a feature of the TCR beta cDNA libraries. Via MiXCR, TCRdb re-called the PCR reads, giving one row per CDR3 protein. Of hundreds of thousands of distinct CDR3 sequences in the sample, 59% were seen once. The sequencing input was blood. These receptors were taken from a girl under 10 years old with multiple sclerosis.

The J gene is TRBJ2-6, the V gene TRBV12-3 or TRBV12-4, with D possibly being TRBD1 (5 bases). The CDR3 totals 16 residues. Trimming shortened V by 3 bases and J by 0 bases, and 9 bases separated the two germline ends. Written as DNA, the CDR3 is TGTGCCAGCAGTTTTCGGACACTCTCTGGGGCCAACGTCCTGACTTTC. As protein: CASSFRTLSGANVLTF.

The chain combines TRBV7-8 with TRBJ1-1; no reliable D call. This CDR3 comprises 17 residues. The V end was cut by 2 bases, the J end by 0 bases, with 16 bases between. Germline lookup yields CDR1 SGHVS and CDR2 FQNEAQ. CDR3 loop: CASSLFIQATVNTEAFF. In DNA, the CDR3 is TGTGCCAGCAGCTTATTCATCCAGGCAACTGTGAACACTGAAGCTTTCTTT.

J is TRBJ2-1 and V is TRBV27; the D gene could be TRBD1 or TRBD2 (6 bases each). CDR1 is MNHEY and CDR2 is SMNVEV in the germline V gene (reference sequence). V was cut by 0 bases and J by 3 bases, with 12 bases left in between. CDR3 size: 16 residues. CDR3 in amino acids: CASSLSEGGHYNEQFF. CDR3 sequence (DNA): TGTGCCAGCAGTTTATCCGAGGGGGGACACTACAATGAGCAGTTCTTC.

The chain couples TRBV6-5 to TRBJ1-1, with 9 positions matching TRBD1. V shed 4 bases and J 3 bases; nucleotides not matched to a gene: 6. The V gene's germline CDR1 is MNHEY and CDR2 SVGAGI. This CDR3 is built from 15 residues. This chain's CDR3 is CASSFYRGRYTEAFF. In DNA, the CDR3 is TGTGCCAGCAGTTTCTACAGGGGGCGGTACACTGAAGCTTTCTTT.

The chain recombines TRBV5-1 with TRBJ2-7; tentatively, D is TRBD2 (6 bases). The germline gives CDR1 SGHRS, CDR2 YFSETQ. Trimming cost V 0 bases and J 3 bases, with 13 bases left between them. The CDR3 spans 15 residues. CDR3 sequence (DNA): TGCGCCAGCAGCTTGGATTTCGGGACTTTCTACGAGCAGTACTTC. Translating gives CASSLDFGTFYEQYF.

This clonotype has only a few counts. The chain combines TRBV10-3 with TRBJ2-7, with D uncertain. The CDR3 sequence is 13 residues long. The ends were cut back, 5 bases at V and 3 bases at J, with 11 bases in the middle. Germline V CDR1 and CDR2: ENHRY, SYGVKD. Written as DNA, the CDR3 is TGTGCCATCAGTCGTCAGGACGGCTACGAGCAGTACTTC. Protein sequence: CAISRQDGYEQYF.

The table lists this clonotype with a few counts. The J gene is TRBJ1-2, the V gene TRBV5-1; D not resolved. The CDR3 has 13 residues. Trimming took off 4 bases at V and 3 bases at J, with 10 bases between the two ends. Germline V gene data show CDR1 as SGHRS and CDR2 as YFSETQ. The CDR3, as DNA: TGCGCCAGCAGCGACCCGCGGGACTATGGCTACACCTTC. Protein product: CASSDPRDYGYTF.

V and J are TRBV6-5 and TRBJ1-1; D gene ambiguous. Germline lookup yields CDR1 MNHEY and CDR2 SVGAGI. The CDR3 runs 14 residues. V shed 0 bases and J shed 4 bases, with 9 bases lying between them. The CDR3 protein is CASSYSQWGTEAFF. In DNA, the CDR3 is TGTGCCAGCAGTTACTCCCAGTGGGGCACTGAAGCTTTCTTT.

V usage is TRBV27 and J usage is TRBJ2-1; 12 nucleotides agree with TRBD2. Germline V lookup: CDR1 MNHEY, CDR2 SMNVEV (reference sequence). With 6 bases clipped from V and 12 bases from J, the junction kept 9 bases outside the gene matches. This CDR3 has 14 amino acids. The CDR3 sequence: CASSSGLAGPVQFF. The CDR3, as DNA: TGTGCCAGCAGCTCCGGACTAGCGGGGCCTGTGCAGTTCTTC.

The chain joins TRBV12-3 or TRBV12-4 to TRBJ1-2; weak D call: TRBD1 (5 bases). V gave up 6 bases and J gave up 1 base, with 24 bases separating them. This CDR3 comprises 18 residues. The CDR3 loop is CASRPSERGTRINYGYTF. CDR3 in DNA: TGTGCCAGCAGGCCCTCTGAGAGGGGAACCCGGATTAACTATGGCTACACCTTC.

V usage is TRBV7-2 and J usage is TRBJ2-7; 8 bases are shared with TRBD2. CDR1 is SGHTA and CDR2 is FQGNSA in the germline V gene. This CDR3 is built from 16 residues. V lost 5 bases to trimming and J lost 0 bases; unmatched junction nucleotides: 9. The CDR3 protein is CASSLTGGGSSYEQYF. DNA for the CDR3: TGTGCCAGCAGCCTGACTGGCGGGGGGAGCTCCTACGAGCAGTACTTC.

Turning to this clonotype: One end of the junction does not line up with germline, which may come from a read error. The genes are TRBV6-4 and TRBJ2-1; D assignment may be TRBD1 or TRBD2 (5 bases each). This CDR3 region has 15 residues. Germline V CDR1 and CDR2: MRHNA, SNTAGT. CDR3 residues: CAGSESGSSYNEQFF. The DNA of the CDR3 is TGTGCCGGCAGTGAATCAGGGAGCTCCTACAATGAGCAGTTCTTC.

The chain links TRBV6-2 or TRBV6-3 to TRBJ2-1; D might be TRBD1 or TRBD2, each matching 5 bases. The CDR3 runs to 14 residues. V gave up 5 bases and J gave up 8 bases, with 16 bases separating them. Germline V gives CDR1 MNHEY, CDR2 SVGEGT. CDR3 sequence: CASSPTGPVDEQFF. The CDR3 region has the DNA TGTGCCAGCAGTCCCACGGGGCCTGTCGATGAGCAGTTCTTC.

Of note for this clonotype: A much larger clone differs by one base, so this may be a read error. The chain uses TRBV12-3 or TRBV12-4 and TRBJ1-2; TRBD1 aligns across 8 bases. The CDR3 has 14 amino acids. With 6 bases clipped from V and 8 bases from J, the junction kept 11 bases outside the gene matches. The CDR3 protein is CASRPTGAGRGYTF. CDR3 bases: TGTGCCAGCAGGCCGACAGGGGCCGGAAGGGGCTACACCTTC.

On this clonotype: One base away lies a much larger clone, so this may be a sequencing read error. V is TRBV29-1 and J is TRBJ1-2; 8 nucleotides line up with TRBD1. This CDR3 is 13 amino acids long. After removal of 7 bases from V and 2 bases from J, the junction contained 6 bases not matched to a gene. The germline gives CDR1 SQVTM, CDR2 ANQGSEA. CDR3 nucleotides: TGCAGCGCCGTGACAGGGGACAACTATGGCTACACCTTC. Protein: CSAVTGDNYGYTF.